This T cell receptor beta chain emerged from a study of T cells in Graves' hyperthyroidism and ophthalmopathy. This clonotype was counted at least ten times. Authors of the study amplified TCR beta CDR3 regions from RNA transcripts. The HTBI primer set drove a first-round RT-PCR of the TCR CDR3. MiXCR, applied by TCRdb to the multiplex PCR reads, yields one record per CDR3 protein. The repertoire has approximately 420,000 distinct CDR3 sequences, about an eighth of them found once; the top ten carry 5.3%. Patients having uncontrolled infection, another autoimmune disease, pregnancy or lactation were not included. This sequence was found in a woman under 30 with Graves' hyperthyroidism. The sequencing sample was made of blood.

The CDR3 region has the DNA TGTGCCAGCAGTTCGGACAGGCCCTTCTATGGCTACACCTTC. Its translation: CASSSDRPFYGYTF. The genes are TRBV12-3 or TRBV12-4 and TRBJ1-2; 7 nucleotides align to TRBD1. The CDR3 has 14 residues. Unmatched junction bases numbered 6, after V lost 4 bases and J lost 4 bases.